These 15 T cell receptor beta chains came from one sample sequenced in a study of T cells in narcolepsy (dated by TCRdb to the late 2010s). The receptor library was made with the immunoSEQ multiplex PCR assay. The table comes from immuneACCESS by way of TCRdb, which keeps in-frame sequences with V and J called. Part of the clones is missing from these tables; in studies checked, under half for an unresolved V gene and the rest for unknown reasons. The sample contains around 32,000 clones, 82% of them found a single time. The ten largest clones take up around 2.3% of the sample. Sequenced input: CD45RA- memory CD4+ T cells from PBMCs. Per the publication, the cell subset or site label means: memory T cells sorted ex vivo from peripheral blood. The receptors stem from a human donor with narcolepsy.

In nucleotides, the CDR3 is TGTGCCAGCTCACCCTCCCTCCGGGAGACCCAGTACTTC. It specifies CASSPSLRETQYF. V is TRBV18 and J is TRBJ2-5; no clear D gene. Germline values: CDR1 KGHSH, CDR2 LQKENI. V lost 3 bases to trimming and J lost 5 bases, with 10 bases between them. The CDR3 spans 13 residues.

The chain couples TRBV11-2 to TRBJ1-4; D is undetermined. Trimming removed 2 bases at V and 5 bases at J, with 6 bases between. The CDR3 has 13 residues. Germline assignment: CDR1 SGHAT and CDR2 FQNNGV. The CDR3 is CASSLSLNEKLFF. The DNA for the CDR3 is TGTGCCAGCAGCTTATCACTCAATGAAAAACTGTTTTTT. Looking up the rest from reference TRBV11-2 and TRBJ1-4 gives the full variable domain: EAGVAQSPRYKIIEKRQSVAFWCNPISGHATLYWYQQILGQGPKLLIQFQNNGVVDDSQLPKDRFSAERLKGVDSTLKIQPAKLEDSAVYLCASSLSLNEKLFFGSGTQLSVL.

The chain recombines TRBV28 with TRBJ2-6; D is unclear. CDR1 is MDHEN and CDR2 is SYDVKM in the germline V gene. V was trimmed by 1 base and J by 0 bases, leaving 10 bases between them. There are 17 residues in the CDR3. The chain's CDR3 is CASSLFPEFSGANVLTF. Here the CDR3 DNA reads TGTGCCAGCAGTTTATTCCCTGAATTCTCTGGGGCCAACGTCCTGACTTTC.

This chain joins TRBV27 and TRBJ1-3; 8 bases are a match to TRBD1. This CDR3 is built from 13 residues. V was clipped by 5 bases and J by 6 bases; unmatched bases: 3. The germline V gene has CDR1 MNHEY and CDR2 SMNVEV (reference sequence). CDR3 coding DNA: TGTGCCAGCAGTAGGACAGGGACAAACACCATATATTTT. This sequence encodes CASSRTGTNTIYF.

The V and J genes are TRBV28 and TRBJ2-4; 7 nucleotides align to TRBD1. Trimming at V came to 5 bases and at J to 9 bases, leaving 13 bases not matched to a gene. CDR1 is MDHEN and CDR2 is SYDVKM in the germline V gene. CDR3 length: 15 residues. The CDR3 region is CASSTRTGQSGIQYF. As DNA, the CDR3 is TGTGCCAGCAGTACTCGGACAGGTCAATCGGGCATTCAGTACTTC.

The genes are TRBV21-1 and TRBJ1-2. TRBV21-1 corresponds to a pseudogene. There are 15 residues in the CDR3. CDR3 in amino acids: CASSTGEASNYGYTF. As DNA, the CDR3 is TGTGCCAGCAGCACTGGGGAGGCCTCTAACTATGGCTACACCTTC.

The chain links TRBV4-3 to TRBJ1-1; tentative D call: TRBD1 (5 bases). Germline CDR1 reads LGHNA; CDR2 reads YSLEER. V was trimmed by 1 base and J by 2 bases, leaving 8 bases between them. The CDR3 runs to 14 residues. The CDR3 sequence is CASSQGQLNTEAFF. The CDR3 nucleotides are TGCGCCAGCAGCCAAGGACAGCTTAACACTGAAGCTTTCTTT.

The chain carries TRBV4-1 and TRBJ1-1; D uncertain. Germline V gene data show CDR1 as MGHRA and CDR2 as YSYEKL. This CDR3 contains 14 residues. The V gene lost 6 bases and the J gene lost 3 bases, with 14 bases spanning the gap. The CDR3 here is CASRGPLKDTEAFF. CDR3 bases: TGCGCCAGCAGGGGCCCACTGAAAGACACTGAAGCTTTCTTT.

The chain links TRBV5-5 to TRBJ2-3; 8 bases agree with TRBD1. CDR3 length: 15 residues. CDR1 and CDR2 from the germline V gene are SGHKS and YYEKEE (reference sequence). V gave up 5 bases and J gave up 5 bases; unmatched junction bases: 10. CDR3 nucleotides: TGTGCCAGCAGAACCTTGGACAGGGTCGAAGATACGCAGTATTTT. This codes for CASRTLDRVEDTQYF. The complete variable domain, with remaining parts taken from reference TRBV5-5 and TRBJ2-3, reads DAGVTQSPTHLIKTRGQQVTLRCSPISGHKSVSWYQQVLGQGPQFIFQYYEKEERGRGNFPDRFSARQFPNYSSELNVNALLLGDSALYLCASRTLDRVEDTQYFGPGTRLTVL.

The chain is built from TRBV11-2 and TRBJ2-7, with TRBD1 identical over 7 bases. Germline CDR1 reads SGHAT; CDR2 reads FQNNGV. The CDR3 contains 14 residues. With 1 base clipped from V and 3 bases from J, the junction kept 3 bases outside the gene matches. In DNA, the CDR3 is TGTGCCAGCAGCTTAGTGCGACAGGGCTACGAGCAGTACTTC. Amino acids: CASSLVRQGYEQYF. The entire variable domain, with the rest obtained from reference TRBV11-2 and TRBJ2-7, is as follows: EAGVAQSPRYKIIEKRQSVAFWCNPISGHATLYWYQQILGQGPKLLIQFQNNGVVDDSQLPKDRFSAERLKGVDSTLKIQPAKLEDSAVYLCASSLVRQGYEQYFGPGTRLTVT.

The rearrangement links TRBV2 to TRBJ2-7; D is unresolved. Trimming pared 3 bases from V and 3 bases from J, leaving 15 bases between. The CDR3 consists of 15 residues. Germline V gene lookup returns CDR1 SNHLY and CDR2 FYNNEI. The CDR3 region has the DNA TGTGCCAGCAGTGAGGTCGGGTTGGGAAACTACGAGCAGTACTTC. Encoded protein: CASSEVGLGNYEQYF.

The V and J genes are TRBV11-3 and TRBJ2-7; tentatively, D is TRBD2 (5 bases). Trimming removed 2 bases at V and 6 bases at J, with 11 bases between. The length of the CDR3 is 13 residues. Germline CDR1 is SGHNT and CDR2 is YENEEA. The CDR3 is CASSLNGVGEQYF. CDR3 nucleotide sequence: TGTGCCAGCAGCTTAAACGGGGTAGGCGAGCAGTACTTC.

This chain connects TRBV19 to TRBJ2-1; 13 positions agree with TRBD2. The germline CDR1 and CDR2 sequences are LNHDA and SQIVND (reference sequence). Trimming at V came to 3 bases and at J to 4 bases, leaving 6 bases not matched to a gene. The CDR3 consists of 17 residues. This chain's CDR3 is CASSMRRTSGRYNEQFF. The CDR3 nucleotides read TGTGCCAGTAGTATGCGTCGGACTAGCGGGAGATACAATGAGCAGTTCTTC.

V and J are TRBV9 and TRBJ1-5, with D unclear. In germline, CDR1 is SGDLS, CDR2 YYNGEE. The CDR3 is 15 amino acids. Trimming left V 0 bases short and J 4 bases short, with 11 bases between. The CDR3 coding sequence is TGTGCCAGCAGCGTAGGGCAGTCCGAGAATCAGCCCCAGCATTTT. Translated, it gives CASSVGQSENQPQHF.

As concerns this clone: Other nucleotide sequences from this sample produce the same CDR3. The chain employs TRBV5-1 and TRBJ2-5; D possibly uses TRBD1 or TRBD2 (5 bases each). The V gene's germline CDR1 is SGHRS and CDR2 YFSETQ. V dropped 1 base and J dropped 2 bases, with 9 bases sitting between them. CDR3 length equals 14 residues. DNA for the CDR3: TGCGCCAGCAGCTTGTTCGGGACGCAAGAGACCCAGTACTTC. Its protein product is CASSLFGTQETQYF. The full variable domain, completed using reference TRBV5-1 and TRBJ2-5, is KAGVTQTPRYLIKTRGQQVTLSCSPISGHRSVSWYQQTPGQGLQFLFEYFSETQRNKGNFPGRFSGRQFSNSRSEMNVSTLELGDSALYLCASSLFGTQETQYFGPGTRLLVL.